Listed below are T cell receptor beta chains from one sample, sequenced in a study of identifying expanded T cells in peripheral blood. Sequenced by immunoSEQ multiplex PCR; TCRdb stores in-frame clones only, minus some. The data hold 100,000 or so clones, with roughly 89% observed a single time. Sequenced sample: blood. All receptors derive from a person aged 18 to 69 in good health. The CDR3 runs from the conserved cysteine through the conserved F or W. A D gene is named only where the DNA matches it firmly. The size field is filled for only some rows; it gives once, few, many or a size class.

TRBV6-1,.,TRBD1,TRBJ1-2,CASSTNPGQGAGYTF,TGTGCCAGCAGTACTAACCCGGGACAGGGGGCTGGCTACACCTTC
TRBV7-2,.,TRBD1,TRBJ1-2,CASSLASGRGLLYGYTF,TGTGCCAGCAGCTTAGCGTCCGGCAGGGGGCTGTTATATGGCTACACCTTC
TRBV5-4,.,.,TRBJ2-1,CASSSPGSSYNEQFF,TGTGCCAGCAGCTCCCCGGGGAGCTCCTACAATGAGCAGTTCTTC
TRBV7-2,.,TRBD2,TRBJ2-1,CASSTPAGLALTQFF,TGTGCCAGCAGCACACCGGCGGGACTAGCCCTTACGCAGTTCTTC
TRBV7-2,.,.,TRBJ2-1,CASSSGRSSYNEQFF,TGTGCCAGCAGCAGCGGACGCAGCTCCTACAATGAGCAGTTCTTC
TRBV2,.,.,TRBJ1-6,CASRSDENSPLHF,TGTGCCAGCAGATCCGACGAAAATTCACCCCTCCACTTT
TRBV15,.,.,TRBJ1-2,CATSRDHLYGYTF,TGTGCCACCAGCAGAGATCATCTCTATGGCTACACCTTC
TRBV4-3,.,.,TRBJ1-6,CASSPLASDNSPLHF,TGCGCCAGCAGCCCCTTGGCGTCCGATAATTCACCCCTCCACTTT
TRBV27,.,.,TRBJ1-5,CASSLRHTYNQPQHF,TGTGCCAGCAGTTTACGGCACACCTACAATCAGCCCCAGCATTTT
TRBV7-9,once,TRBD1,TRBJ1-1,CASSLTGALTEAFF,TGTGCCAGCAGCTTGACAGGGGCCCTCACTGAAGCTTTCTTT
TRBV28,.,.,TRBJ1-6,CASTSSGRSYNSPLHF,TGTGCCAGCACTTCTTCAGGACGCTCCTATAATTCACCCCTCCACTTT
TRBV19,.,.,TRBJ1-4,CASSIRREDEKLFF,TGTGCCAGTAGTATTCGCAGGGAGGACGAAAAACTGTTTTTT
TRBV11-3,.,.,TRBJ2-1,CASSPPGPGNEQFF,TGTGCCAGCAGCCCGCCGGGGCCGGGCAATGAGCAGTTCTTC
TRBV5-1,.,TRBD2,TRBJ2-1,CASSFAPPGLGQDEQFF,TGCGCCAGCAGCTTCGCCCCCCCGGGACTAGGGCAAGATGAGCAGTTCTTC
TRBV11-2,.,.,TRBJ2-7,CASSLASRDYEQYF,TGTGCCAGCAGCTTAGCCTCTCGGGACTACGAGCAGTACTTC
TRBV23-1,many,.,TRBJ2-7,CASSQSRQDLYEQYF,TGCGCCAGCAGTCAATCACGACAGGACCTCTACGAGCAGTACTTC
TRBV2,.,TRBD1,TRBJ1-1,CASGQGLNTEAFF,TGTGCCAGCGGACAGGGGCTGAACACTGAAGCTTTCTTT
TRBV28,.,.,TRBJ2-3,CASSLTTDTQYF,TGTGCCAGCAGTTTGACCACAGATACGCAGTATTTT
TRBV7-2,.,.,TRBJ2-5,CASSLEGWHQQETQYF,TGTGCCAGCAGCTTAGAAGGCTGGCATCAGCAAGAGACCCAGTACTTC
TRBV7-8,.,.,TRBJ1-3,CASSLARQRGNTIYF,TGTGCCAGCAGCTTAGCCCGACAGAGGGGAAACACCATATATTTT
TRBV19,.,.,TRBJ2-7,CASSTKSGSTYFSEQYF,TGTGCCAGTAGTACCAAATCCGGGTCGACTTACTTCTCCGAGCAGTACTTC
TRBV29-1,.,.,TRBJ2-7,CSVGRQAPYEQYF,TGCAGCGTTGGCAGGCAAGCCCCCTACGAGCAGTACTTC
TRBV6-1,once,TRBD1,TRBJ2-7,CAVGGRYEQYF,TGTGCCGTAGGGGGCCGGTACGAGCAGTACTTC